A selection of T cell receptor beta chains follows, all from one sample in a study of blood T cell repertoires in COVID-19. The assay was immunoSEQ multiplex PCR, and TCRdb's table has in-frame clones only and misses some. Counted here are some 120,000 clones, approximately 83% occurring once; the ten biggest clones make up about a quarter. Sequenced input: peripheral blood. Every receptor here comes from a woman older than 75 with acute or convalescent COVID-19. Both conserved end residues are part of each CDR3. D genes are given only for firm matches. Not every row has a clone size; where given, it reads once, few, many or a size class.

>TRBJ1-2|TRBV6-1|-|TRBD1
TGTGCCAGCAGTGAAAGGGGACAGGGGTTTACTGGCTACACCTTC
CASSERGQGFTGYTF
>TRBJ1-2|TRBV6-5|-|-
TGTGCCAGCCAAATCGGCGGGGGGCGCGAAGATGGCTACACCTTC
CASQIGGGREDGYTF
>TRBJ1-2|TRBV7-8|-|-
TGTGCCAGCAGCTCGGTTGTGGGGGCCGAGGTTGGGTACACCTTC
CASSSVVGAEVGYTF
>TRBJ2-2|TRBV11-2|-|-
TGTGCCACAAGACTATCCGGGGGCACCGGGGAGCTGTTTTTT
CATRLSGGTGELFF
>TRBJ2-6|TRBV6-1|few|-
TGTGCCAGCAGTGAAGGCAGGGGTTCTGGGGCCAACGTCCTGACTTTC
CASSEGRGSGANVLTF
>TRBJ2-3|TRBV5-1|-|TRBD1
TGCGCCAGCAGCCTGGACAGGGTGGGAACAGATACGCAGTATTTT
CASSLDRVGTDTQYF
>TRBJ2-2|TRBV19|-|-
TGTGCCAGTAGTATAAGGGCGGGGCTTTCCGCTTTTGCCGGGGAGCTGTTTTTT
CASSIRAGLSAFAGELFF
>TRBJ2-1|TRBV19|few|TRBD2
TGTGCCAGTAGTACCCATAGCGGGGGTTCGTACAATGAGCAGTTCTTC
CASSTHSGGSYNEQFF
>TRBJ1-2|TRBV20-1|-|-
TGCAGTGCGGCATCCGACTATGGCTACACCTTC
CSAASDYGYTF
>TRBJ1-2|TRBV19|-|-
TGTGCCAGTAGTATCGTACAGCCTAACTATGGCTACACCTTC
CASSIVQPNYGYTF
>TRBJ1-5|TRBV29-1|-|-
TGCAGCGTTGGAGTCGGCAGGGGAGAACAGCCCCAGCATTTT
CSVGVGRGEQPQHF
>TRBJ1-2|TRBV9|-|-
TGTGCCAGCAGTACCCCCGCGGGGGGCTATGGCTACACCTTC
CASSTPAGGYGYTF
>TRBJ1-2|TRBV25-1|-|TRBD1
TGTGCCAGCAGTTTACTGACAGGGTCGGCTGGCTACACCTTC
CASSLLTGSAGYTF
>TRBJ1-5|TRBV19|-|-
TGTGCCAGTCTCGACAGAGATAGCAATCAGCCCCAGCATTTT
CASLDRDSNQPQHF
>TRBJ1-2|TRBV19|-|-
TGTGCCAGTAGTATTAGACCGGGGGACTATGGCTACACCTTC
CASSIRPGDYGYTF
>TRBJ2-5|TRBV7-9|-|TRBD2
TGTGCCAGCACCCAGACTAGCATTGAGACCCAGTACTTC
CASTQTSIETQYF